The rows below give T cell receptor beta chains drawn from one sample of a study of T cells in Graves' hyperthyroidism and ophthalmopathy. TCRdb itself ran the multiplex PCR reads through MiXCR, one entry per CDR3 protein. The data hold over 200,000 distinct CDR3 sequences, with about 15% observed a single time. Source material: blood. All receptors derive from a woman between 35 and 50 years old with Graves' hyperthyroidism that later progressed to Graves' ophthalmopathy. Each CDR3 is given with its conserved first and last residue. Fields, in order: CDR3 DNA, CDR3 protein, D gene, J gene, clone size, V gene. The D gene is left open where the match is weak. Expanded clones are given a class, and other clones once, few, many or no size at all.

CDR3 DNA: TGTGCCAGCAGTTGGGGTACTACAGGGAATGAGCAGTTCTTC; CDR3 protein: CASSWGTTGNEQFF; D gene: NA; J gene: TRBJ2-1; clone size: many; V gene: TRBV28
CDR3 DNA: TGCGCCAGCAGCTTCCGGGTCCAGGAACCCTCTGGAAACACCATATATTTT; CDR3 protein: CASSFRVQEPSGNTIYF; D gene: NA; J gene: TRBJ1-3; clone size: NA; V gene: TRBV4-1
CDR3 DNA: TGTGCCAGCGGAGTTCCGGGGGAAGCCTACGAGCAGTACTTC; CDR3 protein: CASGVPGEAYEQYF; D gene: NA; J gene: TRBJ2-7; clone size: many; V gene: TRBV2
CDR3 DNA: TGTGCCAGCACCGCGAGGAACATTAGAGGCTCTGGGGCCAACGTCCTGACTTTC; CDR3 protein: CASTARNIRGSGANVLTF; D gene: NA; J gene: TRBJ2-6; clone size: many; V gene: TRBV27
CDR3 DNA: TGTGCCAGCAGTTCCAGGGTCCCGAACACTGAAGCTTTCTTT; CDR3 protein: CASSSRVPNTEAFF; D gene: NA; J gene: TRBJ1-1; clone size: NA; V gene: TRBV2
CDR3 DNA: TGTGCCAGCAGCCCTAGGGGTGGGGGAAGTACGAACACCGGGGAGCTGTTTTTT; CDR3 protein: CASSPRGGGSTNTGELFF; D gene: NA; J gene: TRBJ2-2; clone size: NA; V gene: TRBV9
CDR3 DNA: TGCAGTGCTAGGGACCCGGGACAGGGGGACCTAGAGACCCAGTACTTC; CDR3 protein: CSARDPGQGDLETQYF; D gene: TRBD1; J gene: TRBJ2-5; clone size: few; V gene: TRBV20-1
CDR3 DNA: TGTGCCAGCAGCTTGTCGAATGGGGGTTACGAGCAGTTCTTC; CDR3 protein: CASSLSNGGYEQFF; D gene: NA; J gene: TRBJ2-1; clone size: many; V gene: TRBV5-5
CDR3 DNA: TGTGCCAGCCAGACTCTTTTGTACAATGAGCAGTTCTTC; CDR3 protein: CASQTLLYNEQFF; D gene: NA; J gene: TRBJ2-1; clone size: many; V gene: TRBV28
CDR3 DNA: TGTGCCAGCAGCGTAGGAAAGAGCTCCTACGAGCAGTACTTC; CDR3 protein: CASSVGKSSYEQYF; D gene: NA; J gene: TRBJ2-7; clone size: NA; V gene: TRBV9
CDR3 DNA: TGTGCCAGCAGTCCTAGCGGGAGTAGGGGCAATGAGCAGTTCTTC; CDR3 protein: CASSPSGSRGNEQFF; D gene: TRBD2; J gene: TRBJ2-1; clone size: many; V gene: TRBV12-3/TRBV12-4
CDR3 DNA: TGTGCCAGCAGTTATAAGGGGCGGGGGGATACGCAGTATTTT; CDR3 protein: CASSYKGRGDTQYF; D gene: TRBD2; J gene: TRBJ2-3; clone size: many; V gene: TRBV6-1
CDR3 DNA: TGTGCCAGCAGCGTAAGCGTGGGGGCTAGCGGGAGTCCCCAGTACTTC; CDR3 protein: CASSVSVGASGSPQYF; D gene: TRBD2; J gene: TRBJ2-5; clone size: many; V gene: TRBV9
CDR3 DNA: TGTGCCAGCAGCTTAGAGGGCAGGAGCAATGAGCAGTTCTTC; CDR3 protein: CASSLEGRSNEQFF; D gene: NA; J gene: TRBJ2-1; clone size: many; V gene: TRBV7-9
CDR3 DNA: TGTGCCAGCAGCTTAAGTCTTTGGGGCACGGCTTTCTTT; CDR3 protein: CASSLSLWGTAFF; D gene: NA; J gene: TRBJ1-1; clone size: many; V gene: TRBV7-3
CDR3 DNA: TGTGCCAGCAGCGTTGGACAGAACTATGGCTACACCTTC; CDR3 protein: CASSVGQNYGYTF; D gene: NA; J gene: TRBJ1-2; clone size: many; V gene: TRBV7-9
CDR3 DNA: TGTGCCAGCGGGGCTGTGTCTAGCGGTTACAATGAGCAGTTCTTC; CDR3 protein: CASGAVSSGYNEQFF; D gene: TRBD2; J gene: TRBJ2-1; clone size: few; V gene: TRBV9
CDR3 DNA: TGTGCCAGCATCGGGACGCCCACCGGGGAGCTGTTTTTT; CDR3 protein: CASIGTPTGELFF; D gene: NA; J gene: TRBJ2-2; clone size: NA; V gene: TRBV12-3/TRBV12-4
CDR3 DNA: TGTGCCAGCAGTTGGACAGGGCAGCAGCCCCAGCATTTT; CDR3 protein: CASSWTGQQPQHF; D gene: TRBD1; J gene: TRBJ1-5; clone size: NA; V gene: TRBV27
CDR3 DNA: TGTGCCAGCAGGACACAGGGGAACACTGAAGCTTTCTTT; CDR3 protein: CASRTQGNTEAFF; D gene: NA; J gene: TRBJ1-1; clone size: many; V gene: TRBV28
CDR3 DNA: TGTGCCAGCAGCTTGGCCGGCGACCCAGCGCCCTATGGCTACACCTTC; CDR3 protein: CASSLAGDPAPYGYTF; D gene: NA; J gene: TRBJ1-2; clone size: many; V gene: TRBV5-6
CDR3 DNA: TGTGCCAGCAGCGAACCTACCGGGACTAGCGGGAGAAAGGGCTACGAGCAGTACTTC; CDR3 protein: CASSEPTGTSGRKGYEQYF; D gene: TRBD2; J gene: TRBJ2-7; clone size: many; V gene: TRBV6-1
CDR3 DNA: TGTGCCAGCAGCCAGGGACGGCGCTCTGGGGCCAACGTCCTGACTTTC; CDR3 protein: CASSQGRRSGANVLTF; D gene: NA; J gene: TRBJ2-6; clone size: many; V gene: TRBV27
CDR3 DNA: TGTGCCAGCAGCTTAGGTGCCAGTCACGGGGAGCTGTTTTTT; CDR3 protein: CASSLGASHGELFF; D gene: NA; J gene: TRBJ2-2; clone size: few; V gene: TRBV11-2
CDR3 DNA: TGTGCCAGCAAGGGGACACGTGATGGCTACACCTTC; CDR3 protein: CASKGTRDGYTF; D gene: NA; J gene: TRBJ1-2; clone size: many; V gene: TRBV2
CDR3 DNA: TGTGCCAGCAGCTTAGTGCCGATAGGGGCTAACTATGGCTACACCTTC; CDR3 protein: CASSLVPIGANYGYTF; D gene: NA; J gene: TRBJ1-2; clone size: many; V gene: TRBV7-9
CDR3 DNA: TGTGCCACCAGCGGAAGACTAGAAAACACCGGGGAGCTGTTTTTT; CDR3 protein: CATSGRLENTGELFF; D gene: NA; J gene: TRBJ2-2; clone size: many; V gene: TRBV15
CDR3 DNA: TGTGCCAGCAGTGAAGCGCTTCTGGGGACGTCTGGGGCCAACGTCCTGACTTTC; CDR3 protein: CASSEALLGTSGANVLTF; D gene: NA; J gene: TRBJ2-6; clone size: many; V gene: TRBV2
CDR3 DNA: TGTGCCAGCAGTCACCCGGAAGGAAATAGCAATCAGCCCCAGCATTTT; CDR3 protein: CASSHPEGNSNQPQHF; D gene: NA; J gene: TRBJ1-5; clone size: few; V gene: TRBV2
CDR3 DNA: TGCAGCGTTGAAGAGAGGACTAGCGGGAGTGAGACCCAGTACTTC; CDR3 protein: CSVEERTSGSETQYF; D gene: TRBD2; J gene: TRBJ2-5; clone size: many; V gene: TRBV29-1
CDR3 DNA: TGTGCCAGCAGTTTCCCCCGGGCAGGGTTAAGTGGCTACACCTTC; CDR3 protein: CASSFPRAGLSGYTF; D gene: NA; J gene: TRBJ1-2; clone size: few; V gene: TRBV28
CDR3 DNA: TGCGCCAGCAGTGGCTCGGGCGAGCAGTACTTC; CDR3 protein: CASSGSGEQYF; D gene: NA; J gene: TRBJ2-7; clone size: few; V gene: TRBV10-2
CDR3 DNA: TGTGCCATCAGTGAGTCTACTAGGCCGCTTTCCGATGAGCAGTTCTTC; CDR3 protein: CAISESTRPLSDEQFF; D gene: NA; J gene: TRBJ2-1; clone size: few; V gene: TRBV10-3
CDR3 DNA: TGTGCCAGCAGTTTAATCGGGACAATCTATAATTCACCCCTCCACTTT; CDR3 protein: CASSLIGTIYNSPLHF; D gene: NA; J gene: TRBJ1-6; clone size: NA; V gene: TRBV28
CDR3 DNA: TGTGCCAGCAGCTTGGGCGGAAAACTGTTTTTT; CDR3 protein: CASSLGGKLFF; D gene: NA; J gene: TRBJ1-4; clone size: NA; V gene: TRBV7-2
CDR3 DNA: TGCAGTGCTCTACCATACAGAGCAGGCACAGATACGCAGTATTTT; CDR3 protein: CSALPYRAGTDTQYF; D gene: NA; J gene: TRBJ2-3; clone size: many; V gene: TRBV20-1
CDR3 DNA: TGCGCCAGCAGCTATGACTCAATTTTTAATGAAAAACTGTTTTTT; CDR3 protein: CASSYDSIFNEKLFF; D gene: NA; J gene: TRBJ1-4; clone size: few; V gene: TRBV5-1
CDR3 DNA: TGCGCCACCAGGAAATACAGGGATCCTAACTATGGCTACACCTTC; CDR3 protein: CATRKYRDPNYGYTF; D gene: NA; J gene: TRBJ1-2; clone size: many; V gene: TRBV5-1
CDR3 DNA: TGTGCCAGCAGCCAAGGACTAGCGGGAGTATTAGATACGCAGTATTTT; CDR3 protein: CASSQGLAGVLDTQYF; D gene: TRBD2; J gene: TRBJ2-3; clone size: many; V gene: TRBV3-1
CDR3 DNA: TGCGCCAGCAGCCCGTCCGCTCCCCTAAACACTGAAGCTTTCTTT; CDR3 protein: CASSPSAPLNTEAFF; D gene: NA; J gene: TRBJ1-1; clone size: many; V gene: TRBV5-1
CDR3 DNA: TGTGCCAGCAGTTACGTGACTAGGCTCTACAATGAGCAGTTCTTC; CDR3 protein: CASSYVTRLYNEQFF; D gene: NA; J gene: TRBJ2-1; clone size: NA; V gene: TRBV27
CDR3 DNA: TGTGCCAGCAGCGTGTCGGTAGCGGCCTACAATGAGCAGTTCTTC; CDR3 protein: CASSVSVAAYNEQFF; D gene: NA; J gene: TRBJ2-1; clone size: NA; V gene: TRBV9
CDR3 DNA: TGTGCCAGCAGCTTAGATCGGACAGGGATCTTCGTGGAGGCGCAGTACTTC; CDR3 protein: CASSLDRTGIFVEAQYF; D gene: TRBD1; J gene: TRBJ2-7; clone size: NA; V gene: TRBV11-2
CDR3 DNA: TGTGCTAGCAGCTTAGAGGGACTAGGTAGCAATGAGCAGTTCTTC; CDR3 protein: CASSLEGLGSNEQFF; D gene: TRBD2; J gene: TRBJ2-1; clone size: NA; V gene: TRBV7-7
CDR3 DNA: TGCGCCAGCAGAAGGGACCTGAACACTGAAGCTTTCTTT; CDR3 protein: CASRRDLNTEAFF; D gene: NA; J gene: TRBJ1-1; clone size: many; V gene: TRBV5-1
CDR3 DNA: TGTGCCAGCAGTCGACGGCCCTACGAGCAGTACTTC; CDR3 protein: CASSRRPYEQYF; D gene: NA; J gene: TRBJ2-7; clone size: many; V gene: TRBV2
CDR3 DNA: TGTGCCATCAGTGAGAGGGACATATCCTATGGCTACACCTTC; CDR3 protein: CAISERDISYGYTF; D gene: NA; J gene: TRBJ1-2; clone size: many; V gene: TRBV10-3
CDR3 DNA: TGTGCCAGTAGTTCCAACAGGAATCAGCCCCAGCATTTT; CDR3 protein: CASSSNRNQPQHF; D gene: NA; J gene: TRBJ1-5; clone size: NA; V gene: TRBV19
CDR3 DNA: TGTGCCAGCAGAGGAAGTGAAATCTTCACAGATACGCAGTATTTT; CDR3 protein: CASRGSEIFTDTQYF; D gene: NA; J gene: TRBJ2-3; clone size: few; V gene: TRBV28
CDR3 DNA: TGTGCCAGCGCCGGACTAGCGGGGGCGAGCACCGGGGAGCTGTTTTTT; CDR3 protein: CASAGLAGASTGELFF; D gene: TRBD2; J gene: TRBJ2-2; clone size: NA; V gene: TRBV5-5
CDR3 DNA: TGCAGTGCTAGGCTTCCCTACCGGGACTACCGAACTAGGCCGGATGAGCAGTTCTTC; CDR3 protein: CSARLPYRDYRTRPDEQFF; D gene: TRBD2; J gene: TRBJ2-1; clone size: many; V gene: TRBV20-1
CDR3 DNA: TGTGCCAGCAGTCCGGGGGGACTAGCAGCCTACGAGCAGTACTTC; CDR3 protein: CASSPGGLAAYEQYF; D gene: TRBD2; J gene: TRBJ2-7; clone size: many; V gene: TRBV27
CDR3 DNA: TGTGCCAGCAGCTCGTCGTTTGGTAACACTGAAGCTTTCTTT; CDR3 protein: CASSSSFGNTEAFF; D gene: NA; J gene: TRBJ1-1; clone size: many; V gene: TRBV13
CDR3 DNA: TGTGCCAGCAGCCAAGCCCGCCTCTCTACCAACACAGATACGCAGTATTTT; CDR3 protein: CASSQARLSTNTDTQYF; D gene: NA; J gene: TRBJ2-3; clone size: NA; V gene: TRBV4-2
CDR3 DNA: TGTGCCGGGGGGGCTAGCGTAAAAACTTACAATGAGCAGTTCTTC; CDR3 protein: CAGGASVKTYNEQFF; D gene: NA; J gene: TRBJ2-1; clone size: many; V gene: TRBV2
CDR3 DNA: TGCAGTGCCCCCACAGCGCTCCCCTGGGAGCAGTACTTC; CDR3 protein: CSAPTALPWEQYF; D gene: NA; J gene: TRBJ2-7; clone size: many; V gene: TRBV20-1
CDR3 DNA: TGTGCCAGCTCACCCCGAGCTGGGGCGGAGAGCTCCTACAATGAGCAGTTCTTC; CDR3 protein: CASSPRAGAESSYNEQFF; D gene: NA; J gene: TRBJ2-1; clone size: few; V gene: TRBV18
CDR3 DNA: TGTGCCAGTAGTTTCTCCTCTAACACCGGGGAGCTGTTTTTT; CDR3 protein: CASSFSSNTGELFF; D gene: NA; J gene: TRBJ2-2; clone size: many; V gene: TRBV19